Shown below are 22 T cell receptor beta chains from a single sample sequenced in a study of blood T cells in healthy people across ages (dated by TCRdb to between 2014 and 2017). Libraries were prepared through 5' RACE. Sequencing relied on an Illumina HiSeq 2500. A second PCR of about 7 to 12 cycles was run with a J-beta primer mix and a sample-barcoded 5' primer. Clones were called with MiXCR by TCRdb after fastp trimmed the public reads at Q25, and only in-frame beta chains were retained. CDR3 protein duplicates are merged, each entry listing the most common genes and DNA. The sample table contains around 900,000 distinct CDR3 sequences; only one count was recorded for roughly 50% of them. The top ten hold over 20% of the sample. Sequenced material: blood. The receptors derive from a woman aged 60-75 years in good health.

The chain recombines TRBV12-3 or TRBV12-4 with TRBJ2-7; D is unclear. CDR3 length: 14 residues. V was pared by 6 bases and J by 2 bases, with 14 bases between. The CDR3 nucleotides are TGTGCCAGCAGCCACCATTTAAGTCCCTACGAGCAGTACTTC. Amino acids: CASSHHLSPYEQYF.

The chain has TRBV19 and TRBJ1-5; D call uncertain. The CDR3 is 15 amino acids. From germline, CDR1 is LNHDA and CDR2 SQIVND (reference sequence). V lost 0 bases and J 3 bases, leaving 9 bases between the germline ends. The CDR3 loop reads CASSIDHRINQPQHF. Here the CDR3 DNA reads TGTGCCAGTAGTATAGATCACAGAATCAATCAGCCCCAGCATTTT.

This rearrangement joins TRBV5-1 to TRBJ2-3; 11 bases map to TRBD1. Germline CDR1 SGHRS, CDR2 YFSETQ. The CDR3 spans 16 residues. V lost 4 bases, J lost 1 base, and 5 bases stayed unmatched. The CDR3: CASSDGQGAGTDTQYF. The DNA for the CDR3 is TGCGCCAGCAGCGACGGACAGGGGGCCGGCACAGATACGCAGTATTTT. The entire variable domain, with the rest obtained from reference TRBV5-1 and TRBJ2-3, is as follows: KAGVTQTPRYLIKTRGQQVTLSCSPISGHRSVSWYQQTPGQGLQFLFEYFSETQRNKGNFPGRFSGRQFSNSRSEMNVSTLELGDSALYLCASSDGQGAGTDTQYFGPGTRLTVL.

The table lists this clonotype with a few counts. This chain joins TRBV28 and TRBJ2-3; 10 nucleotides align to TRBD1. The trim removed 8 bases at V and 2 bases at J, leaving 4 bases unmatched. The CDR3 runs to 14 residues. The germline V gene encodes CDR1 MDHEN and CDR2 SYDVKM. CDR3: CASVGTGDTDTQYF. The CDR3 DNA sequence: TGTGCCAGCGTGGGGACAGGGGACACAGATACGCAGTATTTT.

V usage is TRBV5-1 and J usage is TRBJ2-1; D uncertain. Germline lookup yields CDR1 SGHRS and CDR2 YFSETQ. The CDR3 is made up of 14 amino acids. Trimming stripped 5 bases from V and 9 bases from J, with 18 bases between. The CDR3 DNA reads as TGCGCCAGCAGTGACATTCCGGGTAATTTTGAGCAGTTCTTC. Its translation: CASSDIPGNFEQFF.

The chain has TRBV20-1 and TRBJ2-1, with a weak D call TRBD1 (5 bases). The ends were cut back, 4 bases at V and 9 bases at J, with 16 bases in the middle. Germline V lookup: CDR1 DFQATT, CDR2 SNEGSKA (reference sequence). The CDR3 is 13 residues long. The CDR3 nucleotides read TGCAGTGCTATAGTCCGCAGGGCTAGTGAGCAGTTCTTC. Translation gives CSAIVRRASEQFF.

V and J are TRBV5-8 and TRBJ2-3; tentative D call: TRBD1 (5 bases). The germline gives CDR1 SGHTS, CDR2 YDEGEE. V was clipped by 2 bases and J by 0 bases, with 13 bases between them. CDR3 length: 16 residues. The CDR3 DNA reads TGTGCCAGCAGCTTTGTGACAGATTTTAGCACAGATACGCAGTATTTT. It encodes CASSFVTDFSTDTQYF.

In this sample, this clonotype turned up a few times. V usage is TRBV15 and J usage is TRBJ2-6, with D possibly matching TRBD1 (6 bases). The CDR3 has 17 residues. Between the trimmed V and J ends, which lost 5 bases and 2 bases, there was a span of 16 bases. The V gene's germline CDR1 is LNHNV and CDR2 YYDKDF (reference sequence). The CDR3 DNA reads TGTGCCACCAGCCTATCAGGGGTAGGGGCTGGGGCCAACGTCCTGACTTTC. Protein sequence: CATSLSGVGAGANVLTF. The full variable domain, in which reference TRBV15 and TRBJ2-6 provide the parts outside the CDR3, is DAMVIQNPRYQVTQFGKPVTLSCSQTLNHNVMYWYQQKSSQAPKLLFHYYDKDFNNEADTPDNFQSRRPNTSFCFLDIRSPGLGDTAMYLCATSLSGVGAGANVLTFGAGSRLTVL.

This rearrangement joins TRBV7-2 to TRBJ2-3, with D possibly being TRBD2 (6 bases). In germline, CDR1 is SGHTA, CDR2 FQGNSA. Between the trimmed V and J ends, which lost 2 bases and 5 bases, there was a span of 14 bases. The CDR3 is 15 amino acids. The CDR3 sequence: CASSLSGGWIDTQYF. Written as DNA, the CDR3 is TGTGCCAGCAGCTTATCCGGAGGGTGGATAGATACGCAGTATTTT.

The chain links TRBV2 to TRBJ1-5, with TRBD1 matching over 9 bases. V lost 4 bases to trimming and J lost 6 bases; unmatched junction nucleotides: 10. The CDR3 length is 16 residues. Per germline, CDR1 SNHLY and CDR2 FYNNEI. The CDR3 DNA follows: TGTGCCAGCAGTGCAAGGCGGGACAGGGTTGGTCAGCCCCAGCATTTT. Its translation is CASSARRDRVGQPQHF.

The chain has TRBV9 and TRBJ1-2; D ambiguous. Germline V gene data show CDR1 as SGDLS and CDR2 as YYNGEE. The CDR3 contains 13 residues. Trimming cost V 4 bases and J 8 bases, with 15 bases left between them. CDR3 nucleotides: TGTGCCAGCAGCATTTCCGAGGAGACGGGCTACACCTTC. Its protein product is CASSISEETGYTF.

This chain connects TRBV10-3 to TRBJ2-3; no clear D gene. This CDR3 contains 14 residues. From germline, CDR1 is ENHRY and CDR2 SYGVKD. Deletions cut 3 bases from V and 3 bases from J, with 10 bases between. The CDR3 here is CAISEMRGTDTQYF. CDR3 sequence (DNA): TGTGCCATCAGTGAAATGCGAGGTACAGATACGCAGTATTTT.

The rearrangement links TRBV5-1 to TRBJ2-1, with D uncertain. V was shortened by 4 bases and J by 8 bases, with 13 bases between the two germline ends. The CDR3 sequence is 13 residues long. Germline V CDR1 and CDR2: SGHRS, YFSETQ. This CDR3 is CASSLGGYDEQFF. CDR3 sequence (DNA): TGCGCCAGCAGCCTGGGTGGATATGATGAGCAGTTCTTC.

The chain combines TRBV7-8 with TRBJ2-1; 7 positions agree with TRBD1. The V gene's germline CDR1 is SGHVS and CDR2 FQNEAQ. The CDR3 has 15 residues. J was trimmed by 4 bases and V by 2 bases; bases with no gene match: 5. CDR3 protein: CASSLNRGLYNEQFF. In DNA form, the CDR3 reads TGTGCCAGCAGCTTAAACAGGGGTCTGTACAATGAGCAGTTCTTC.

This clonotype has a handful of counts. The chain couples TRBV4-1 to TRBJ2-1; D may match TRBD1 or TRBD2 (5 bases each). This CDR3 region has 15 residues. V dropped 0 bases and J dropped 13 bases, with 19 bases sitting between them. The V gene's germline CDR1 is MGHRA and CDR2 YSYEKL. The CDR3 coding sequence is TGCGCCAGCAGCCAAGATCTCAGGGACCCACCACCCCAGTTCTTC. Amino acids: CASSQDLRDPPPQFF.

The chain joins TRBV7-2 to TRBJ2-5; 11 bases match TRBD2. The CDR3 covers 16 residues. Germline values: CDR1 SGHTA, CDR2 FQGNSA. Losses at the gene ends were 1 base for V and 4 bases for J; bases not matched to a gene: 5. The CDR3 spells CASSLVSGRATETQYF. Written as DNA, the CDR3 is TGTGCCAGCAGCTTAGTTAGCGGGAGGGCCACAGAGACCCAGTACTTC.

On this clonotype: One junction end does not reproduce the germline sequence, and a read error may be involved. The chain links TRBV11-2 to TRBJ2-1, with D tentatively TRBD2 (5 bases). Matching the DNA end better, TRBJ2-7 makes the J call doubtful. This CDR3 has 14 amino acids. From germline, CDR1 is SGHAT and CDR2 FQNNGV. CDR3: CASSLLGEPYEQYF. CDR3 DNA: TGTGCCAGCAGCTTATTGGGAGAGCCCTATGAGCAGTACTTC.

This rearrangement joins TRBV11-2 to TRBJ1-2; maybe TRBD1 (6 bases). From germline, CDR1 is SGHAT and CDR2 FQNNGV. Between the trimmed V and J ends, which lost 4 bases and 0 bases, there was a span of 12 bases. The CDR3 length is 15 residues. CDR3 nucleotide sequence: TGTGCCAGCAGCTCCCCAAGGGGGGCTAACTATGGCTACACCTTC. This sequence encodes CASSSPRGANYGYTF.

The chain joins TRBV27 to TRBJ2-5; the D is unclear. This CDR3 has 11 residues. Trimming took off 1 base at V and 11 bases at J, with 8 bases between the two ends. The germline V gene has CDR1 MNHEY and CDR2 SMNVEV (reference sequence). CDR3 nucleotide sequence: TGTGCCAGCAGTTTATACGGTGAGCAGTACTTC. Its protein is CASSLYGEQYF.

The rearrangement links TRBV7-2 to TRBJ2-7; TRBD2 agrees at 7 bases. V lost 3 bases and J lost 0; bases outside the gene matches: 5. In germline, CDR1 is SGHTA, CDR2 FQGNSA. This CDR3 is built from 15 residues. DNA for the CDR3: TGTGCCAGCAGCTTTATTGGGACTAACTCCTACGAGCAGTACTTC. Protein sequence: CASSFIGTNSYEQYF.

J is TRBJ1-1 and V is TRBV20-1, with 7 positions matching TRBD1. Unmatched junction bases numbered 7, after V lost 2 bases and J lost 7 bases. The CDR3 covers 13 residues. Germline CDR1 DFQATT, CDR2 SNEGSKA (reference sequence). CDR3 sequence reads: CSARKMTGNEAFF. CDR3 bases: TGCAGTGCTAGAAAAATGACAGGGAATGAAGCTTTCTTT.

This clonotype was observed a handful of times. The chain employs TRBV7-9 and TRBJ1-1; D possibly corresponds to TRBD1 (5 bases). The CDR3 is 16 amino acids. Germline assignment: CDR1 SEHNR and CDR2 FQNEAQ (reference sequence). With 5 bases removed from V and 6 bases from J, the gap between germline ends came to 22 bases. The DNA of the CDR3 is TGTGCCAGCAGCACAGAGCGGAGGGACCTACACTCTGAAGCTTTCTTT. Amino acids: CASSTERRDLHSEAFF.